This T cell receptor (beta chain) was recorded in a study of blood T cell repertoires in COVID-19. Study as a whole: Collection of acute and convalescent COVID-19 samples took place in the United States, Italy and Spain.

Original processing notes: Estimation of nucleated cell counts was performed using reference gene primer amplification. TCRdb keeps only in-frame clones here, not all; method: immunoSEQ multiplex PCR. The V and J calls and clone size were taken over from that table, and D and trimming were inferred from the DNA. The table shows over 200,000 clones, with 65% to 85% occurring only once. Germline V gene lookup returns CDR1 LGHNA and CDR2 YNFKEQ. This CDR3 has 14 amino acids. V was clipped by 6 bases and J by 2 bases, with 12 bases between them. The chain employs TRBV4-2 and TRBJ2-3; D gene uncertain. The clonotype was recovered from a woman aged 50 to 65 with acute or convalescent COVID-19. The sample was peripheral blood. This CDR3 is CASSPLTDTDTQYF. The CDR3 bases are TGTGCCAGCAGTCCATTGACTGACACAGATACGCAGTATTTT.